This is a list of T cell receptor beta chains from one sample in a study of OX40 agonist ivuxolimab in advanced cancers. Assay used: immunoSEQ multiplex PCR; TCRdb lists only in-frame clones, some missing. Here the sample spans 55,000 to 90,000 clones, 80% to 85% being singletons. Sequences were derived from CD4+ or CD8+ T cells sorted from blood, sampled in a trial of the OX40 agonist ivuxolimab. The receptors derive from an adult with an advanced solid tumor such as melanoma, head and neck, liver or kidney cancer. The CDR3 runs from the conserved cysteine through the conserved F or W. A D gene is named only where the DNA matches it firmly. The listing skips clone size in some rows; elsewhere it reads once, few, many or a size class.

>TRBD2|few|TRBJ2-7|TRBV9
CASSVAPSGEYEQYF
TGTGCCAGCAGCGTAGCCCCTAGCGGGGAATACGAGCAGTACTTC
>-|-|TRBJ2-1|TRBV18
CASSWGQYNEQFF
TGTGCCAGCTCATGGGGACAATACAATGAGCAGTTCTTC
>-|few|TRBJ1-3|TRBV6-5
CASSYSPGLGNTIYF
TGTGCCAGCAGTTACTCACCCGGACTCGGAAACACCATATATTTT
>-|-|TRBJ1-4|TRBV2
CASIVGRGYEKLFF
TGTGCCAGCATTGTTGGCAGGGGATACGAAAAACTGTTTTTT
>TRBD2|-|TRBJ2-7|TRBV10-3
CAISLRERDEQYF
TGTGCCATCAGTCTGCGGGAGCGAGACGAGCAGTACTTC
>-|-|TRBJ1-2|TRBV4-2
CASSQVQGSYGYTF
TGTGCCAGCAGCCAAGTCCAGGGTTCCTATGGCTACACCTTC
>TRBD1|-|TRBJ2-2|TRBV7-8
CASSHDRDGTGELFF
TGTGCCAGCAGTCACGACAGGGATGGGACCGGGGAGCTGTTTTTT
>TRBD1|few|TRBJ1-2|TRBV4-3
CASSQSGTGAYYGYTF
TGCGCCAGCAGCCAATCCGGGACAGGGGCCTATTATGGCTACACCTTC
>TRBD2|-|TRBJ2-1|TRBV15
CATSRDLLAGVWNEQFF
TGTGCCACCAGCAGAGATCTACTAGCGGGAGTATGGAATGAGCAGTTCTTC
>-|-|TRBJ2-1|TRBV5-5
CASSPPTSYNEQFF
TGTGCCAGCAGTCCACCCACCTCCTACAATGAGCAGTTCTTC
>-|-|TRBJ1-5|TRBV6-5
CASSQKGGNQPQHF
TGTGCCAGCAGTCAAAAGGGGGGCAATCAGCCCCAGCATTTT